This TCR beta chain was sequenced in a study of OX40 agonist ivuxolimab in advanced cancers. Study results and caveats: Partial responders treated at 0.1-3.0 mg/kg exhibited clonal expansion among the lowest measured. Clonal expansion by week 6 occurred in CD4+ and CD8+ blood T cells (at 0.1 to 3.0 mg/kg).

V shed 5 bases, J shed 1 base, and the junction held 9 bases outside the gene matches. The germline gives CDR1 MGHRA, CDR2 YSYEKL. The CDR3 is 17 amino acids. In regard to this clone: Its antigen is as yet unknown.

Clones were read by immunoSEQ multiplex PCR, and TCRdb kept only the in-frame ones, dropping some. The table records fewer than 70,000 clones, about nine tenths of them present only once. It was autoimmune disease history or systemic immunosuppression that excluded patients. Sequenced material: CD4+ or CD8+ T cells sorted from blood, taken in a trial of the OX40 agonist ivuxolimab. The TCR comes from an adult with an advanced solid tumor such as melanoma, head and neck, liver or kidney cancer. V gene TRBV4-1 combines with J gene TRBJ2-2; 8 bases map to TRBD2. CDR3 coding DNA: TGCGCCAGCAGCACCAGGACTAGCTGGGAGAACACCGGGGAGCTGTTTTTT. It codes for CASSTRTSWENTGELFF.